This section outlines one TCR beta chain sequence together with its context. Antigen unknown. Unmatched junction bases numbered 4, after V lost 3 bases and J lost 2 bases. The CDR3 totals 15 residues. This specimen comes from a study of T cells in Graves' hyperthyroidism and ophthalmopathy. Study-level findings and limits: The model identified upcoming ophthalmopathy a median approximately seven months ahead of onset.

The hyperthyroidism patients had all been newly diagnosed, and their disease duration was under 2 months. Their ages ranged from 18 to 65 years. Every diagnosis used clinical symptoms, serum thyroxine and TRAb, thyroid ultrasound and orbital computed tomography. Fresh peripheral blood, under 13 ml, was the source of the PBMCs. It was RNA transcripts that yielded the amplified TCR beta CDR3 regions. HTBI primers were employed in a first-round RT-PCR of the TCR CDR3. TCRdb recomputed calls from the multiplex PCR reads with MiXCR, one row per CDR3 protein. The data show approximately 330,000 distinct CDR3 sequences, over 15% seen once.

Sequenced sample: blood. The sequence was collected from a woman between 45 and 60 years old with Graves' hyperthyroidism. The chain recombines TRBV12-3 or TRBV12-4 with TRBJ1-2; 9 nucleotides agree with TRBD1. The CDR3 DNA reads TGTGCCAGCAGTTTTCTACAGGGGGCGAACTATGGCTACACCTTC. Its translation: CASSFLQGANYGYTF.